This T cell receptor beta chain is drawn from a study of CD8 T cells in Susac syndrome. This clonotype was seen a few times. V was pared by 0 bases and J by 5 bases, with 13 bases between. In germline, CDR1 is MGHRA, CDR2 YSYEKL. The CDR3 totals 15 residues. It was with random hexamers that about 0.45 to 1 ug RNA was reverse transcribed. TCR beta CDR3 was amplified by immunoSEQ covering 54 Vbeta and 13 Jbeta. TCRdb re-called the immunoSEQ multiplex PCR reads with MiXCR, one entry per CDR3 protein. The sample has some 400,000 distinct CDR3 sequences; about 85% are singletons. High-throughput TCR beta sequencing covered peripheral CD8+ and CD4+ T cells.

This clonotype originated in a human donor with multiple sclerosis. Specimen: CD8+ T cells from PBMCs. This sequence joins TRBV4-1 and TRBJ2-5; unclear D gene. This CDR3 reads CASSQEPRSRETQYF. The DNA for the CDR3 is TGCGCCAGCAGCCAAGAACCTCGGAGTCGGGAGACCCAGTACTTC.